This passage covers 29 T cell receptor beta chains from one sample sequenced in a study of blood T cell repertoires in COVID-19 (dated by TCRdb to the early 2020s). The protocol used for the library was the immunoSEQ multiplex PCR assay. The clones in this table, taken by TCRdb from immuneACCESS, are in-frame only. Not every clone is retained; where verified, under half of the shortfall comes from an unresolved V gene, and the cause of the rest is unknown. Within this sample are around 120,000 clones, with under 85% of them counted one time only. Together, the top ten hold around a tenth of the sample. Sequenced input: peripheral blood. The receptors originated from a man in his forties or fifties with active or convalescent COVID-19.

The chain combines TRBV18 with TRBJ1-6; D gene unclear. The CDR3 covers 14 residues. The V end lost 1 base, the J end lost 12 bases, and 13 bases lay between the germline ends. Germline lookup yields CDR1 KGHSH and CDR2 LQKENI. CDR3 DNA sequence: TGTGCCAGCTCACCACTCTCGGGTGTCGAACCCCTCCACTTT. Its protein is CASSPLSGVEPLHF.

The rearrangement links TRBV10-2 to TRBJ1-2, with 9 bases matching TRBD1. CDR1 and CDR2 (germline): WSHSY, SAAADI. The CDR3 runs to 13 residues. The V gene end was trimmed by 10 bases and the J gene end by 0 bases; junction bases not matched to a gene: 3. CDR3 nucleotides: TGCGCCAACCGGACAGGGGCTAACTATGGCTACACCTTC. Translation gives CANRTGANYGYTF.

The sample holds a few counts of this clone. The V call is TRBV15, the J call TRBJ2-3; 7 positions match TRBD1. Trimming cost V 3 bases and J 3 bases; bases outside gene matches: 6. This CDR3 comprises 15 residues. CDR1 and CDR2 (germline): LNHNV, YYDKDF (reference sequence). The CDR3 DNA reads TGTGCCACCAGCAGCTTACAGGGGATAACAGATACGCAGTATTTT. Translated: CATSSLQGITDTQYF.

This clone was picked up a small number of times. The chain carries TRBV5-1 and TRBJ2-5, with 11 nucleotides matching TRBD1. The CDR3 runs 15 residues. The germline V gene encodes CDR1 SGHRS and CDR2 YFSETQ. J lost 5 bases, V lost 7 bases, and 10 bases had no gene match. CDR3 coding DNA: TGCGCCAGCCTCCTTGGGACAGGGGGAAGGGAGACCCAGTACTTC. Protein: CASLLGTGGRETQYF.

V usage is TRBV9 and J usage is TRBJ1-4; D gene unclear. The CDR3 spans 16 residues. The germline CDR1 and CDR2 sequences are SGDLS and YYNGEE. V was cut by 0 bases and J by 5 bases, with 14 bases left in between. This chain's CDR3 is CASSVGLREANEKLFF. The DNA for the CDR3 is TGTGCCAGCAGCGTAGGCCTCCGGGAAGCAAATGAAAAACTGTTTTTT.

Only one count was recorded for this clone. V is TRBV11-2 and J is TRBJ1-6; possibly TRBD1 for D (5 bases). Germline values: CDR1 SGHAT, CDR2 FQNNGV. V gave up 5 bases and J gave up 7 bases, with 15 bases separating them. The CDR3 is made up of 15 amino acids. CDR3 nucleotide sequence: TGTGCCAGCAGCGAAGCCGGGACTGCAAATTCACCCCTCCACTTT. It translates to CASSEAGTANSPLHF.

This chain connects TRBV7-8 to TRBJ2-3; TRBD2 aligns across 8 bases. The ends lost 5 bases at V and 3 bases at J; junction bases unmatched: 16. The germline gives CDR1 SGHVS, CDR2 FQNEAQ. This CDR3 region has 18 residues. The CDR3: CASSPTNGRGAGTDTQYF. The DNA of the CDR3 is TGTGCCAGCAGCCCGACGAACGGGCGGGGGGCGGGTACAGATACGCAGTATTTT.

This clone was counted once. The chain is built from TRBV6-1 and TRBJ1-1; possible D gene TRBD1, 5 bases. Trimming took 5 bases from V and 3 from J, leaving 16 bases between them. The CDR3 spans 15 residues. Germline CDR1 reads MNHNS; CDR2 reads SASEGT. CDR3 region: CASSPSQGLDTEAFF. CDR3 nucleotide sequence: TGTGCCAGCAGTCCATCGCAGGGACTAGACACTGAAGCTTTCTTT.

This sequence joins TRBV3-1 (or the pseudogene TRBV3-2) and TRBJ2-3; D perhaps matches TRBD1 (5 bases). Germline-derived CDR1 and CDR2 are LGHDT and YNNKEL (reference sequence). V lost 0 bases and J 1 base, leaving 8 bases between the germline ends. The CDR3 consists of 15 residues. CDR3: CASSQDGHRTDTQYF. The CDR3 DNA reads as TGTGCCAGCAGCCAAGATGGACACCGCACAGATACGCAGTATTTT.

This chain links TRBV9 with TRBJ2-1; D ambiguous. The V and J ends lost 0 bases and 4 bases respectively, with 11 bases between them. This CDR3 has 15 residues. Per germline, CDR1 SGDLS and CDR2 YYNGEE. DNA for the CDR3: TGTGCCAGCAGCGTAGGCGGTCTTTTATACAATGAGCAGTTCTTC. It encodes CASSVGGLLYNEQFF.

The CDR3 nucleotides are TGTGCCATCGGGGACAGTGGAAGCAATCAGCCCCAGCATTTT. Protein: CAIGDSGSNQPQHF. The chain combines TRBV10-3 with TRBJ1-5; 7 bases align to TRBD1. This CDR3 is built from 14 residues. V gave up 8 bases and J gave up 1 base; unmatched junction bases: 5. In germline, CDR1 is ENHRY, CDR2 SYGVKD.

CDR3 sequence (DNA): TGCAGCGCCGGACGGGGGGCCCCAAATGAGCAGTTCTTC. As protein: CSAGRGAPNEQFF. V usage is TRBV29-1 and J usage is TRBJ2-1, with a weak D call TRBD2 (7 bases). The CDR3 loop spans 13 amino acids. Germline V gives CDR1 SQVTM, CDR2 ANQGSEA. Trimming shortened V by 7 bases and J by 7 bases, and 17 bases separated the two germline ends.

This clone was detected a few times. This rearrangement joins TRBV30 to TRBJ1-1; unclear D gene. The germline V gene encodes CDR1 GTSNPN and CDR2 SVGIG (reference sequence). This CDR3 is built from 15 residues. Trimming took off 0 bases at V and 3 bases at J, with 14 bases between the two ends. The CDR3: CAWSVVRLGDTEAFF. CDR3 coding DNA: TGTGCCTGGAGTGTCGTCAGGCTGGGAGACACTGAAGCTTTCTTT.

The chain employs TRBV28 and TRBJ2-1; D unclear. CDR1 is MDHEN and CDR2 is SYDVKM in the germline V gene. CDR3 length: 11 amino acids. V lost 6 bases to trimming and J lost 3 bases, with 3 bases between them. The CDR3 region is CASSLYNEQFF. CDR3 coding DNA: TGTGCCAGCAGCCTCTACAATGAGCAGTTCTTC.

The rearrangement joins TRBV3-1 (or the pseudogene TRBV3-2) to TRBJ1-2; TRBD1 agrees at 9 bases. Germline values: CDR1 LGHDT, CDR2 YNNKEL (reference sequence). The CDR3 covers 16 residues. Germline trimming cut 3 bases from V and 0 bases from J; bases unmatched to any gene: 5. In DNA, the CDR3 is TGTGCCAGCAGCCAGGGACAGGGAGGGTCTAACTATGGCTACACCTTC. It yields the protein CASSQGQGGSNYGYTF.

The chain is built from TRBV6-5 and TRBJ2-3; 11 bases match TRBD1. The CDR3 sequence is 14 residues long. Germline V gene lookup returns CDR1 MNHEY and CDR2 SVGAGI. V lost 6 bases and J lost 4; bases outside the gene matches: 3. The chain's CDR3 is CASRDRGRSDTQYF. Here the CDR3 DNA reads TGTGCCAGCAGGGACAGGGGGCGCTCAGATACGCAGTATTTT.

The chain is built from TRBV6-5 and TRBJ2-7; D perhaps matches TRBD1 (6 bases). Germline V lookup: CDR1 MNHEY, CDR2 SVGAGI. Trimming removed 1 base from V and 6 bases from J, with 19 bases in between. The CDR3 has 16 amino acids. The CDR3 loop reads CASSYFLGTTASEQYF. The CDR3 region has the DNA TGTGCCAGCAGTTACTTTCTGGGGACAACCGCCTCCGAGCAGTACTTC.

The rearrangement joins TRBV7-9 to TRBJ1-2; 8 nucleotides line up with TRBD1. Looked up from germline, CDR1 is SEHNR and CDR2 is FQNEAQ (reference sequence). The CDR3 loop spans 13 amino acids. After removal of 7 bases from V and 8 bases from J, the junction contained 9 bases not matched to a gene. CDR3 coding DNA: TGTGCCAGCAACGGACAGGGTAGGGAGGGCTACACCTTC. Protein: CASNGQGREGYTF.

The chain uses TRBV19 and TRBJ2-3; TRBD1 matches at 8 bases. Germline trimming cut 7 bases from V and 1 base from J; bases unmatched to any gene: 1. Per germline, CDR1 LNHDA and CDR2 SQIVND (reference sequence). This CDR3 comprises 13 residues. CDR3 protein: CASKQGGTDTQYF. As DNA, the CDR3 is TGTGCCAGTAAACAGGGGGGCACAGATACGCAGTATTTT.

The chain couples TRBV10-2 to TRBJ2-3, with 9 bases fitting TRBD1. This CDR3 contains 14 residues. The V and J ends lost 7 bases and 3 bases, in that order; junction bases with no gene match: 5. Per the germline V gene, CDR1 is WSHSY and CDR2 is SAAADI. This CDR3 reads CASTRDRETDTQYF. The DNA for the CDR3 is TGCGCCAGCACCCGGGACAGGGAAACAGATACGCAGTATTTT.

This clone appeared once. The chain carries TRBV2 and TRBJ1-4; 11 nucleotides match TRBD1. The CDR3 totals 14 residues. V was clipped by 6 bases and J by 8 bases; unmatched bases: 5. Germline assignment: CDR1 SNHLY and CDR2 FYNNEI. CDR3 in amino acids: CASSGDRGTEKLFF. As DNA, the CDR3 is TGTGCCAGCAGCGGGGACAGGGGGACCGAAAAACTGTTTTTT.

The chain recombines TRBV30 with TRBJ1-5; D might be TRBD1 (6 bases). Trimming took 0 bases from V and 3 from J, leaving 9 bases between them. CDR1 is GTSNPN and CDR2 is SVGIG in the germline V gene (reference sequence). This CDR3 comprises 14 residues. The CDR3 loop reads CAWSVGQHNQPQHF. Written as DNA, the CDR3 is TGTGCCTGGAGTGTCGGACAGCACAATCAGCCCCAGCATTTT.

This clone was observed a single time. The chain joins TRBV21-1 to TRBJ2-1; the table names TRBD2, a call not compared with the DNA. TRBV21-1 is a documented pseudogene. There are 12 residues in the CDR3. CDR3 in DNA: TGTGCCAGCAGCGCCCTAACCAATGAGCAGTTCTTC. This translates into CASSALTNEQFF.

This clone was recorded once. The gene calls are TRBV7-9 and TRBJ2-2; possibly TRBD2 for D (5 bases). Germline V CDR1 and CDR2: SEHNR, FQNEAQ (reference sequence). V was pared by 5 bases and J by 8 bases, with 15 bases between. The CDR3 has 14 amino acids. CDR3 bases: TGTGCCAGCAGCGGTACAGCGGTCCCGGGGGAGCTGTTTTTT. Its protein product is CASSGTAVPGELFF. Using reference TRBV7-9 and TRBJ2-2 for the parts outside the CDR3, the full variable domain is DTGVSQNPRHKITKRGQNVTFRCDPISEHNRLYWYRQTLGQGPEFLTYFQNEAQLEKSRLLSDRFSAERPKGSFSTLEIQRTEQGDSAMYLCASSGTAVPGELFFGEGSRLTVL.

V usage is TRBV7-3 and J usage is TRBJ2-3; D gene unclear. The CDR3 sequence is 13 residues long. Germline V lookup: CDR1 SGHTA, CDR2 FQGTGA. V was cut by 1 base and J by 2 bases, with 4 bases left in between. The CDR3 reads CASSLSHTDTQYF. The DNA of the CDR3 is TGTGCCAGCAGCTTAAGTCACACAGATACGCAGTATTTT.

The chain employs TRBV6-6 and TRBJ1-2, with D perhaps TRBD1 (5 bases). Deletions cut 6 bases from V and 7 bases from J, with 33 bases between. The germline gives CDR1 MNHNY, CDR2 SVGAGI (reference sequence). This CDR3 has 19 residues. CDR3 region: CASSRYEKALGQGGSGYTF. The CDR3 DNA reads TGTGCCAGCAGCCGATACGAAAAAGCCTTGGGTCAGGGTGGGTCTGGCTACACCTTC.

The gene calls are TRBV6-1 and TRBJ1-6, with 9 bases identical to TRBD1. The CDR3 length is 15 residues. The germline V gene has CDR1 MNHNS and CDR2 SASEGT. J lost 10 bases, V lost 3 bases, and 7 bases had no gene match. The CDR3 here is CASSDGTGIFSPLHF. In nucleotides, the CDR3 is TGTGCCAGCAGTGATGGGACAGGGATCTTCTCACCCCTCCACTTT.

The chain has TRBV12-3 or TRBV12-4 and TRBJ1-6; a possible D gene is TRBD1 (6 bases). Trimming took 3 bases from V and 10 from J, leaving 10 bases between them. The CDR3 is made up of 13 amino acids. CDR3: CASSFGGQSPLHF. The CDR3 DNA reads TGTGCCAGCAGTTTCGGGGGGCAATCACCCCTCCACTTT.

The chain recombines TRBV3-1 (or the pseudogene TRBV3-2) with TRBJ1-1; 8 bases match TRBD1. The CDR3 runs to 15 residues. Unmatched junction bases numbered 8, after V lost 3 bases and J lost 5 bases. Germline CDR1 reads LGHDT; CDR2 reads YNNKEL (reference sequence). The DNA of the CDR3 is TGTGCCAGCAGCCAGAGGACAGGGCGGGGGACTGAAGCTTTCTTT. This codes for CASSQRTGRGTEAFF.